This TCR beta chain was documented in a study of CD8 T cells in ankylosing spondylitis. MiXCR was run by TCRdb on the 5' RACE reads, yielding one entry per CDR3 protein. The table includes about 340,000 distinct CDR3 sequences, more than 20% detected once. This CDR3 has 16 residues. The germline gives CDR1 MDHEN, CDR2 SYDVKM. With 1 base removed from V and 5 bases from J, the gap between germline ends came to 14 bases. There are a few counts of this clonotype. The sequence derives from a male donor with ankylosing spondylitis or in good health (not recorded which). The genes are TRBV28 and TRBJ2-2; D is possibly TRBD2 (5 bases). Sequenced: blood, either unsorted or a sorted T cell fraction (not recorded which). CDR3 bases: TGTGCCAGCAGTTTATTGGACGGGGTCGGGACCGGGGAGCTGTTTTTT. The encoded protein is CASSLLDGVGTGELFF.